These 13 T cell receptor beta chains were sequenced from one sample in a study of shared clonotypes between healthy human individuals. The method was immunoSEQ multiplex PCR; TCRdb's version includes in-frame clones alone and lacks a portion of them. The sample has roughly 450,000 clones, about four fifths seen once. The sample was PBMCs. Receptors were obtained from a woman aged 40 to 50 in good health. Some clones in this sample may be carry-over from other donors' samples.

The chain joins TRBV5-4 to TRBJ2-5; D possibly corresponds to TRBD1 (6 bases). This CDR3 has 14 residues. Between the trimmed V and J ends, which lost 2 bases and 1 base, there was a span of 9 bases. The germline CDR1 and CDR2 sequences are SGHNT and YYREEE (reference sequence). The CDR3, as DNA: TGTGCCAGCAGCTTACAGGGTCCCCAAGAGACCCAGTACTTC. Translation: CASSLQGPQETQYF.

J is TRBJ1-2 and V is TRBV7-9, with D maybe TRBD1 (5 bases). Germline loops: CDR1 SEHNR, CDR2 FQNEAQ (reference sequence). The CDR3 consists of 11 residues. Trimming removed 3 bases from V and 6 bases from J, with 5 bases in between. In DNA form, the CDR3 reads TGTGCCAGCAGCTTCAGGGATGGCTACACCTTC. Amino acids: CASSFRDGYTF. Combining the CDR3 with reference TRBV7-9 and TRBJ1-2 gives the whole variable domain DTGVSQNPRHKITKRGQNVTFRCDPISEHNRLYWYRQTLGQGPEFLTYFQNEAQLEKSRLLSDRFSAERPKGSFSTLEIQRTEQGDSAMYLCASSFRDGYTFGSGTRLTVV.

DNA of the CDR3: TGCAGCGCCCTAACCAACCCTCGGGAAAAACTGTTTTTT. It encodes CSALTNPREKLFF. The V call is TRBV29-1, the J call TRBJ1-4; no definite D call. CDR3 length: 13 amino acids. Trimming shortened V by 7 bases and J by 8 bases, and 17 bases separated the two germline ends. Germline CDR1 SQVTM, CDR2 ANQGSEA.

CDR3 sequence reads: CASSLADGPYEQYF. The CDR3 coding sequence is TGTGCCAGCAGCCTGGCGGACGGCCCCTACGAGCAGTACTTC. The J gene is TRBJ2-7, the V gene TRBV7-8; D remains ambiguous. The V and J ends lost 5 bases and 2 bases respectively, with 13 bases between them. CDR1 and CDR2 from the germline V gene are SGHVS and FQNEAQ. The CDR3 length is 14 residues.

The chain combines TRBV6-1 with TRBJ1-5, with D unresolved. The CDR3 contains 15 residues. Germline V lookup: CDR1 MNHNS, CDR2 SASEGT. The germline V and J ends were trimmed by 0 bases and 1 base, with 7 bases remaining between them. The CDR3 sequence: CASSEALGSNQPQHF. In DNA, the CDR3 is TGTGCCAGCAGTGAAGCGCTTGGGAGCAATCAGCCCCAGCATTTT.

The gene calls are TRBV28 and TRBJ1-5; tentative D call: TRBD1 (5 bases). Germline CDR1 MDHEN, CDR2 SYDVKM. The CDR3 covers 16 residues. V gave up 4 bases and J gave up 2 bases, with 15 bases separating them. This CDR3 reads CASSYYRRVGNQPQHF. In DNA, the CDR3 is TGTGCCAGCAGTTACTACAGGAGGGTTGGCAATCAGCCCCAGCATTTT.

V usage is TRBV2 and J usage is TRBJ2-1; D not certain. V lost 3 bases and J 9 bases, leaving 6 bases between the germline ends. CDR3 size: 11 residues. Germline V gene sequence: CDR1 SNHLY, CDR2 FYNNEI. The CDR3 DNA is TGTGCCAGCAGTGACGATGTTGAGCAGTTCTTC. This sequence encodes CASSDDVEQFF.

This chain joins TRBV18 and TRBJ2-3, with D possibly being TRBD1 (6 bases). Germline V gene sequence: CDR1 KGHSH, CDR2 LQKENI. Trimming cost V 3 bases and J 0 bases, with 13 bases left between them. The CDR3 runs to 16 residues. CDR3 region: CASSPLGATSTDTQYF. CDR3 nucleotide sequence: TGTGCCAGCTCACCTCTGGGGGCCACCAGCACAGATACGCAGTATTTT.

The chain has TRBV28 and TRBJ1-2; 7 positions agree with TRBD1. The CDR3 loop spans 15 amino acids. Germline-derived CDR1 and CDR2 are MDHEN and SYDVKM. With 2 bases clipped from V and 4 bases from J, the junction kept 7 bases outside the gene matches. The CDR3 bases are TGTGCCAGCAGTTTACTAGGGGGCGCGGGCTATGGCTACACCTTC. It translates to CASSLLGGAGYGYTF.

This clone was observed at least ten times. The J gene is TRBJ2-5, the V gene TRBV11-1; possibly TRBD2 for D (6 bases). The germline V and J ends were trimmed by 2 bases and 1 base, with 8 bases remaining between them. Germline-derived CDR1 and CDR2 are SGHAT and FQDESV (reference sequence). The CDR3 has 14 residues. Written as DNA, the CDR3 is TGTGCCAGCAGCTTACTGGGGGGCCAAGAGACCCAGTACTTC. It yields the protein CASSLLGGQETQYF.

As to this clone: Different DNA sequences within this sample yield the same CDR3. The V gene is TRBV2, the J gene TRBJ1-5, with D tentatively TRBD1 (5 bases). The germline V gene encodes CDR1 SNHLY and CDR2 FYNNEI. There are 13 residues in the CDR3. Trimming took 4 bases from V and 3 from J, leaving 7 bases between them. The CDR3 loop reads CASSGQNNQPQHF. CDR3 in DNA: TGTGCCAGCAGTGGACAGAACAATCAGCCCCAGCATTTT. Combining the CDR3 with reference TRBV2 and TRBJ1-5 gives the whole variable domain EPEVTQTPSHQVTQMGQEVILRCVPISNHLYFYWYRQILGQKVEFLVSFYNNEISEKSEIFDDQFSVERPDGSNFTLKIRSTKLEDSAMYFCASSGQNNQPQHFGDGTRLSIL.

The chain combines TRBV7-6 with TRBJ2-3; D ambiguous. Trimming stripped 1 base from V and 1 base from J, with 3 bases between. This CDR3 is 13 amino acids long. CDR1 is SGHVS, CDR2 FNYEAQ, per germline. CDR3 residues: CASSLGRTDTQYF. The CDR3, as DNA: TGTGCCAGCAGCTTAGGGCGCACAGATACGCAGTATTTT.

V usage is TRBV2 and J usage is TRBJ2-7; D is tentatively TRBD1 or TRBD2 (6 bases each). CDR1 SNHLY and CDR2 FYNNEI come from the germline V gene. CDR3 length equals 13 residues. The V and J ends lost 6 bases and 6 bases respectively, with 15 bases between them. CDR3 DNA: TGTGCCAGCAGGCTGACAGGAGCGGGCGAGCAGTACTTC. It yields the protein CASRLTGAGEQYF.